Each of the 13 T cell receptor beta chains below was sequenced from the same sample in a study of neurological immune-mediated disorders. TCRdb re-called the 5' RACE reads with MiXCR, one entry per CDR3 protein. The sample consists of roughly 10,000 distinct CDR3 sequences, approximately 22% of them appearing once. Sequenced input: CD8+ T cells from blood. The receptors shown here come from a woman aged 40-49 years with multiple sclerosis.

This clonotype is medium-sized within its sample. The chain couples TRBV2 to TRBJ2-1; D unclear. The CDR3 has 11 amino acids. V shed 8 bases and J shed 8 bases, with 10 bases lying between them. The germline V gene encodes CDR1 SNHLY and CDR2 FYNNEI. The CDR3 loop reads CASSFWDEQFF. CDR3 sequence (DNA): TGTGCCAGCTCCTTCTGGGATGAGCAGTTCTTC.

Ten or more counts support this clonotype. The genes are TRBV12-3 or TRBV12-4 and TRBJ1-1; TRBD1 might be the D (6 bases). V lost 6 bases, J lost 5 bases, and 10 bases lay in between. The CDR3 length is 12 residues. DNA of the CDR3: TGTGCCAGCAGCCCAGGGGTAACTGAAGCTTTCTTT. The encoded protein is CASSPGVTEAFF.

This clonotype was detected many times. V and J are TRBV11-3 and TRBJ2-7; unclear D gene. The germline V gene has CDR1 SGHNT and CDR2 YENEEA. With 5 bases removed from V and 6 bases from J, the gap between germline ends came to 11 bases. The CDR3 covers 12 residues. The CDR3 DNA reads TGTGCCAGCAGCGTAGGTTGGGGCGAGCAGTACTTC. This sequence encodes CASSVGWGEQYF.

In its sample, this clonotype was seen many times. The genes are TRBV7-6 and TRBJ2-3, with 9 bases aligning to TRBD2. J lost 7 bases, V lost 5 bases, and 10 bases had no gene match. From germline, CDR1 is SGHVS and CDR2 FNYEAQ. The CDR3 covers 15 residues. The CDR3 protein is CASSTNGLAMNTQYF. In DNA form, the CDR3 reads TGTGCCAGCAGCACAAACGGACTAGCGATGAATACGCAGTATTTT.

This rearrangement joins TRBV29-1 to TRBJ2-3; D remains ambiguous. Germline V gives CDR1 SQVTM, CDR2 ANQGSEA. V lost 6 bases and J lost 4, with 14 bases in between. The CDR3 loop spans 13 amino acids. CDR3 bases: TGCAGCGTCTGGCTGCCCATCGCAGATACGCAGTATTTT. This translates into CSVWLPIADTQYF.

Many counts were recorded for this clonotype. The final CDR3 position lacks the conserved phenylalanine or tryptophan, pointing to a likely read error. This chain uses TRBV7-9 with TRBJ2-1; 10 bases are a match to TRBD2. Per the germline V gene, CDR1 is SEHNR and CDR2 is FQNEAQ (reference sequence). The CDR3 contains 15 residues. J lost 3 bases, V lost 5 bases, and 4 bases had no gene match. CDR3 amino acids: CASSPLAGVYNEQFL. The CDR3 nucleotides are TGTGCCAGCAGCCCCCTAGCGGGGGTCTACAATGAGCAGTTCCTC.

In its sample, this clonotype is medium-sized. The J gene is TRBJ2-3, the V gene TRBV5-5, with 9 bases fitting TRBD1. V trimming: 4 bases; J trimming: 4 bases; junction bases outside the gene matches: 10. CDR3 size: 16 residues. CDR1 is SGHKS and CDR2 is YYEKEE in the germline V gene (reference sequence). The CDR3 DNA sequence: TGTGCCAGCAGCGGAGGGACAGGGTATGGATCAGATACGCAGTATTTT. Protein: CASSGGTGYGSDTQYF.

This clonotype qualifies as medium-sized (0.01 to 0.1%). The CDR3 is CASSQGKGRGEQYF. As DNA, the CDR3 is TGCGCCAGCAGCCAAGGGAAGGGTAGGGGCGAGCAGTACTTC. The chain uses TRBV4-1 and TRBJ2-7; weak D call: TRBD1 (5 bases). Trimming cost V 1 base and J 6 bases, with 13 bases left between them. Germline values: CDR1 MGHRA, CDR2 YSYEKL. The CDR3 extends over 14 amino acids.

This clonotype counts as medium-sized. The rearrangement links TRBV25-1 to TRBJ1-4; 7 bases map to TRBD1. This CDR3 has 15 amino acids. V lost 8 bases to trimming and J lost 4 bases; unmatched junction nucleotides: 10. The germline V gene encodes CDR1 MGHDK and CDR2 SYGVNS. In DNA form, the CDR3 reads TGTGCCAGCTCCCGTTCGGGACAGATTAATGAAAAACTGTTTTTT. Its protein is CASSRSGQINEKLFF.

This clonotype was seen a handful of times. This rearrangement joins TRBV12-3 or TRBV12-4 to TRBJ1-5; D is undetermined. The CDR3 loop spans 14 amino acids. The V and J ends lost 4 bases and 3 bases respectively, with 10 bases between them. CDR3 in DNA: TGTGCCAGCAGTTCCCAGGTCTACAATCAGCCCCAGCATTTT. This encodes CASSSQVYNQPQHF.

Many counts were recorded for this clonotype. The chain has TRBV6-1 and TRBJ1-2; 7 nucleotides line up with TRBD1. There are 14 residues in the CDR3. Trimming at V came to 5 bases and at J to 3 bases, leaving 6 bases not matched to a gene. Germline V gives CDR1 MNHNS, CDR2 SASEGT. In DNA, the CDR3 is TGTGCCAGCAGTCCACGGGACAGCTACTATGGCTACACCTTC. Protein product: CASSPRDSYYGYTF.

Comment on this clonotype: A read error may be the cause here, since a much bigger clone is one base away. The chain uses TRBV6-1 and TRBJ2-1, with 9 bases aligning to TRBD1. Germline CDR1 reads MNHNS; CDR2 reads SASEGT. The CDR3 runs 13 residues. The chain's CDR3 is CASRDRGHNKQFF. The CDR3, as DNA: TGTGCCAGCAGGGACAGGGGCCACAATAAGCAGTTCTTC.

This clonotype was seen repeatedly, ten times or more. The rearrangement joins TRBV5-6 to TRBJ1-2; D may be TRBD1 (6 bases). There are 14 residues in the CDR3. Trimming shortened V by 5 bases and J by 4 bases, and 15 bases separated the two germline ends. The germline V gene encodes CDR1 SGHDT and CDR2 YYEEEE. CDR3 amino acids: CASSRRQESYGYTF. CDR3 bases: TGTGCCAGCAGTCGTCGACAGGAATCCTATGGCTACACCTTC.